A single TCR beta chain is shown here with its context. Its cognate antigen is unknown. CD4+ T cells from unexposed donors were obtained before the COVID-19 pandemic (2011-2018). CD4+ T cells were isolated from the cells after about nine days of culture. Unexposed-donor CD4+ T cells were probed with SARS-CoV-2 S/N and four cold-coronavirus spikes, cells permitting. These data come from a study of CD4 T cells in relation to SARS-CoV-2 and coronaviruses. Overall study context: ViraFEST: roughly ten-day antigen culture of PBMCs, then TCR beta CDR3 sequencing. Controls used an HIV-1 Nef peptide pool or no peptide. The HLA restriction of the shared crossreactive spike epitopes was mapped.

Measured with immunoSEQ multiplex PCR; TCRdb has only the in-frame clones, and not every one. The sample comprises about 24,000 clones, less than 85% of which are singletons, and more than 15% rests with the top ten. The CDR3 extends over 16 amino acids. CDR1 is SGHDT and CDR2 is YYEEEE in the germline V gene. Trimming stripped 1 base from V and 2 bases from J, with 14 bases between. This sequence was found in a human donor in good health. Sequencing was done on a sample of CD4+ T cells from PBMCs, cultured in vitro. The chain links TRBV5-6 to TRBJ2-3; D is ambiguous. The CDR3 DNA reads as TGTGCCAGCAGCTTGATTGTACAACTATCCACAGATACGCAGTATTTT. Translation: CASSLIVQLSTDTQYF.